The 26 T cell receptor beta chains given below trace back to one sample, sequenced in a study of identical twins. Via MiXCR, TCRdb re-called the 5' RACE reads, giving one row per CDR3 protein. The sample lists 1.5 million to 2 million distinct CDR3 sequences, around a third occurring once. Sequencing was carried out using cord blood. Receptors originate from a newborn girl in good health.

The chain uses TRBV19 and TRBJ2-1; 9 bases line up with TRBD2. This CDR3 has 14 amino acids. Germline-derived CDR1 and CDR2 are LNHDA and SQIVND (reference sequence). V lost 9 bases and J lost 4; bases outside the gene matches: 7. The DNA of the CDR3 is TGTGCCAGCAACGCGGGGGGGCCGTACAATGAGCAGTTCTTC. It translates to CASNAGGPYNEQFF.

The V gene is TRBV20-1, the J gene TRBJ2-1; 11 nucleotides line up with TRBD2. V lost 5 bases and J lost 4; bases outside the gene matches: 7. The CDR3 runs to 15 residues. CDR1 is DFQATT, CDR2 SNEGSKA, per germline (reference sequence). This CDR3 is CSASSLAGGYNEQFF. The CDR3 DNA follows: TGCAGTGCTTCCTCGCTAGCGGGAGGTTACAATGAGCAGTTCTTC.

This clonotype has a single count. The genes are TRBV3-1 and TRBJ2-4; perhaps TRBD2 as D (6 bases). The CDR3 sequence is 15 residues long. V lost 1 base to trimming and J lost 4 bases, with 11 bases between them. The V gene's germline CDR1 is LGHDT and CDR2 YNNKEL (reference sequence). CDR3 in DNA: TGTGCCAGCAGCCAAGTAGCGGCGGAAAAAAACATTCAGTACTTC. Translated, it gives CASSQVAAEKNIQYF.

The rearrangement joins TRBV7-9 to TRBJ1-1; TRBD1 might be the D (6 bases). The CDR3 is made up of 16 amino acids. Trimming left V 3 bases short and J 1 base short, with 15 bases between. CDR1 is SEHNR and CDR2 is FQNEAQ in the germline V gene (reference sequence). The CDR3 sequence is CASSFGQGTPNTEAFF. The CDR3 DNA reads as TGTGCCAGCAGCTTCGGCCAGGGGACCCCGAACACTGAAGCTTTCTTT.

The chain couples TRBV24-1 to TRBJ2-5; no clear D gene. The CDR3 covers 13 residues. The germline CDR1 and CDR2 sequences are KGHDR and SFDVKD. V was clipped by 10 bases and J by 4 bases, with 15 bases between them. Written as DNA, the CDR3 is TGTGCCACTTCGACACCCCCCCTAGAGACCCAGTACTTC. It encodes CATSTPPLETQYF.

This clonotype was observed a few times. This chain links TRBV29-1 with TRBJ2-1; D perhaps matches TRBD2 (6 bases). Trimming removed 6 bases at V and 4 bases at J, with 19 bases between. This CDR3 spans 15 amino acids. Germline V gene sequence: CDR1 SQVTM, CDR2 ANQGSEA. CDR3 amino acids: CSVGAGIHGYNEQFF. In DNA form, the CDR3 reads TGCAGCGTGGGAGCGGGCATACACGGATACAATGAGCAGTTCTTC.

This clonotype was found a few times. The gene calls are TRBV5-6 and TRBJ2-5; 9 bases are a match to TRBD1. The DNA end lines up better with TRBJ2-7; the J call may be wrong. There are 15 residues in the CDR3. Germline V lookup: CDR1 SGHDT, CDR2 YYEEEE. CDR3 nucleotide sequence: TGTGCCAGCAGCTCGCCCTGGGACAGGGTGTACGAGCAGTACTTC. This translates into CASSSPWDRVYEQYF.

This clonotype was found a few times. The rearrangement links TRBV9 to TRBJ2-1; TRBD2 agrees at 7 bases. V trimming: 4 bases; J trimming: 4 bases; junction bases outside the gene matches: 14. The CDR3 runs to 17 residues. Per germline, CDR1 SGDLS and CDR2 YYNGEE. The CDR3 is CASSLDLAGVSYNEQFF. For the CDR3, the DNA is TGTGCCAGCAGCTTAGATCTGGCGGGAGTATCATACAATGAGCAGTTCTTC.

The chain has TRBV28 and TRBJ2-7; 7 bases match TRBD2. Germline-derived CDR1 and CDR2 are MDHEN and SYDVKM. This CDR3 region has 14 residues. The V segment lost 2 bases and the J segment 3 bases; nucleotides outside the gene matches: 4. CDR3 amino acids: CASSLSRGVYEQYF. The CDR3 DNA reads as TGTGCCAGCAGTTTAAGCCGGGGGGTCTACGAGCAGTACTTC.

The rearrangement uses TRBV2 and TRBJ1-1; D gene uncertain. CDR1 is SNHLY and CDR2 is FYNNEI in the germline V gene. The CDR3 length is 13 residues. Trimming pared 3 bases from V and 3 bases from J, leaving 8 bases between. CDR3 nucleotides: TGTGCCAGCAGTGATACATCTTACACTGAAGCTTTCTTT. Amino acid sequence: CASSDTSYTEAFF.

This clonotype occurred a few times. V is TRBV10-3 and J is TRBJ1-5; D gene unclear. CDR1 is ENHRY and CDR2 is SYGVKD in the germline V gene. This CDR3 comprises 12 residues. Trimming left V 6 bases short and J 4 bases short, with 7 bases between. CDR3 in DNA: TGTGCCATCAGGGATTGGAATCAGCCCCAGCATTTT. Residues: CAIRDWNQPQHF.

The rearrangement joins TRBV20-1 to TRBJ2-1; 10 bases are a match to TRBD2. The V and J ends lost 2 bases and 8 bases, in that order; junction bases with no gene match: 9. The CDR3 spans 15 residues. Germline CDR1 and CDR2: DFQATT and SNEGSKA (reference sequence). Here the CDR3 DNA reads TGCAGTGCTAGACCCACGGGACTAGCGAGCTATGAGCAGTTCTTC. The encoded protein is CSARPTGLASYEQFF.

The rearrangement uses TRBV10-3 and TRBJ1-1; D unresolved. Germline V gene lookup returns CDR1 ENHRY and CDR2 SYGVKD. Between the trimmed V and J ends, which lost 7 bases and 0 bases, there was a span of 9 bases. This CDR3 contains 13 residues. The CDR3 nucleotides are TGTGCCATCACGGTGAGTTTGAACACTGAAGCTTTCTTT. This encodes CAITVSLNTEAFF.

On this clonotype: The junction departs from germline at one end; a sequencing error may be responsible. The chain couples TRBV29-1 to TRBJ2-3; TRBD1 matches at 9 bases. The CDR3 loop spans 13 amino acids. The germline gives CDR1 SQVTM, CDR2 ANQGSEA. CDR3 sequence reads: CSVDSQGAYTEYF. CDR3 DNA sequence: TGCAGCGTTGATTCACAGGGGGCCTATACGGAGTATTTT.

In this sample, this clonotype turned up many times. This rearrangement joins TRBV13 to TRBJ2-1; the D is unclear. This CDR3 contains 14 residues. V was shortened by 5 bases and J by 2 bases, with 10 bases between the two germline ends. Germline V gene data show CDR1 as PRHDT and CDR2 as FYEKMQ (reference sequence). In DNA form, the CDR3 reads TGTGCCAGCAGCCGCTTAGGGACCTACAATGAGCAGTTCTTC. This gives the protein CASSRLGTYNEQFF.

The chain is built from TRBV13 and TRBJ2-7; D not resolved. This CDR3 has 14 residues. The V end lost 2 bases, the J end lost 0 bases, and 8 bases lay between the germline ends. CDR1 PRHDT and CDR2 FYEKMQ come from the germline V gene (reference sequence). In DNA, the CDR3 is TGTGCCAGCAGCTTAAGGATCGTCTCCTACGAGCAGTACTTC. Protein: CASSLRIVSYEQYF.

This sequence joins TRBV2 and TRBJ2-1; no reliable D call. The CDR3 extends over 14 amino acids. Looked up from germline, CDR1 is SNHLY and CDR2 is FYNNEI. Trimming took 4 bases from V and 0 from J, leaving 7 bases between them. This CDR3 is CASSGPLSYNEQFF. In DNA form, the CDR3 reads TGTGCCAGCAGTGGACCACTCTCCTACAATGAGCAGTTCTTC.

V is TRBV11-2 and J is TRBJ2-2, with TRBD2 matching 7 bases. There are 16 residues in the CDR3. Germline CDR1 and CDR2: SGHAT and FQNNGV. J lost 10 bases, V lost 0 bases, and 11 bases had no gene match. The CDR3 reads CASSLDRRQSGEELFF. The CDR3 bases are TGTGCCAGCAGCTTAGATCGGAGGCAGAGCGGGGAGGAGCTGTTTTTT.

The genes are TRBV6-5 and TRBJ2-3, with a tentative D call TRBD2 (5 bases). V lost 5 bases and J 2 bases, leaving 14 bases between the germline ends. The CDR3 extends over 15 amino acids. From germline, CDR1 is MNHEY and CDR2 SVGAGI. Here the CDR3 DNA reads TGTGCCAGCAGTCCCGGACTGGACGACACAGATACGCAGTATTTT. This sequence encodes CASSPGLDDTDTQYF.

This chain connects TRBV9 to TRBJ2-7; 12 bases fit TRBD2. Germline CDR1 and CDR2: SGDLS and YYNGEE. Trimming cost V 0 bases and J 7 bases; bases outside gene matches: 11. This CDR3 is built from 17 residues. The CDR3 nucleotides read TGTGCCAGCAGCGTAGAGGCTAGCGGGAGGGCCTGGAATGAGCAGTACTTC. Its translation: CASSVEASGRAWNEQYF.

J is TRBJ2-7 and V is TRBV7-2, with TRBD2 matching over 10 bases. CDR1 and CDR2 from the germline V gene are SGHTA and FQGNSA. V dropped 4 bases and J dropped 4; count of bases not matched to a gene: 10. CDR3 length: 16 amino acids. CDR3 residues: CASSSGPQRGGYEQYF. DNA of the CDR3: TGTGCCAGCAGCTCTGGCCCCCAGCGGGGGGGATACGAGCAGTACTTC.

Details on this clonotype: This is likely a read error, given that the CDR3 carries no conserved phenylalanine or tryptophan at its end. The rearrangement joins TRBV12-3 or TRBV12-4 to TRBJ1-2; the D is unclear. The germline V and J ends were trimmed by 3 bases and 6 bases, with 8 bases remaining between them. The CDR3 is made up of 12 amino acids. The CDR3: CASSFFQDGYTC. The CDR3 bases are TGTGCCAGCAGTTTTTTCCAGGATGGCTACACCTGC.

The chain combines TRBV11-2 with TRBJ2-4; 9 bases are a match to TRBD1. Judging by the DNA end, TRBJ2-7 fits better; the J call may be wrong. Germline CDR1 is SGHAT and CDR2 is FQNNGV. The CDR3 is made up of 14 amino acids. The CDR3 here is CASSSYWDRDEQYF. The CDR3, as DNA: TGTGCCAGCAGCTCATACTGGGACAGGGACGAGCAGTACTTC.

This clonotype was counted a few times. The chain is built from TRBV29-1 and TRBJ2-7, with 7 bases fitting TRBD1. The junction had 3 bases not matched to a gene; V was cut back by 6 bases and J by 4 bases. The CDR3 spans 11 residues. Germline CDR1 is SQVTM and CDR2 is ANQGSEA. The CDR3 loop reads CSVADRYEQYF. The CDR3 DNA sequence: TGCAGCGTAGCGGACAGGTACGAGCAGTACTTC.

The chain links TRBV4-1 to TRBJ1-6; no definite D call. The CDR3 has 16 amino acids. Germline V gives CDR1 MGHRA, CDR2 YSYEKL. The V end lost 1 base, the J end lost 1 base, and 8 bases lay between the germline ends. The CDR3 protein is CASSQGRGSYNSPLHF. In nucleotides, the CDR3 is TGCGCCAGCAGCCAAGGCCGGGGATCCTATAATTCACCCCTCCACTTT.

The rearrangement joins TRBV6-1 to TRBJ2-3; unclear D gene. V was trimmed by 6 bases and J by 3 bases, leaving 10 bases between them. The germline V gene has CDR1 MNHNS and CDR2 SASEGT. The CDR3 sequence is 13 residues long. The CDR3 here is CASSGLPTDTQYF. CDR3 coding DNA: TGTGCCAGCAGCGGTCTACCTACAGATACGCAGTATTTT.